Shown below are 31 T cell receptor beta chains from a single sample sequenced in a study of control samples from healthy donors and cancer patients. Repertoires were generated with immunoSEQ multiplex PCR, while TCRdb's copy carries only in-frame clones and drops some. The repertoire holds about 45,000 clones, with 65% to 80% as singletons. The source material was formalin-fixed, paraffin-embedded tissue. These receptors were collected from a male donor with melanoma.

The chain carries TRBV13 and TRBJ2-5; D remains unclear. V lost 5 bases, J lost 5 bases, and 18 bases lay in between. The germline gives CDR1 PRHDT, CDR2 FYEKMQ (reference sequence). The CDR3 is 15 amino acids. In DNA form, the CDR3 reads TGTGCCAGCAGCGCTGGGGAAGGGCTAGGGGAGACCCAGTACTTC. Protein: CASSAGEGLGETQYF.

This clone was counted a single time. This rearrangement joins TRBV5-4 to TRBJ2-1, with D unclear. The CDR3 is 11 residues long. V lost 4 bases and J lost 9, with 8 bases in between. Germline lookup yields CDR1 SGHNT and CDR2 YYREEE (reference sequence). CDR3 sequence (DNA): TGTGCCAGCAGCCTTCGTGGTGAGCAGTTCTTC. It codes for CASSLRGEQFF.

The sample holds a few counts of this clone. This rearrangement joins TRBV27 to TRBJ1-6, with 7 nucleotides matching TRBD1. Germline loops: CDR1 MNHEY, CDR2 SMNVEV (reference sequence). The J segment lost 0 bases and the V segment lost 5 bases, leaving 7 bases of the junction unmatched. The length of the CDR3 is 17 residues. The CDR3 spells CASSPGQSRSYNSPLHF. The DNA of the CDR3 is TGTGCCAGCAGTCCGGGACAGTCCCGCTCCTATAATTCACCCCTCCACTTT.

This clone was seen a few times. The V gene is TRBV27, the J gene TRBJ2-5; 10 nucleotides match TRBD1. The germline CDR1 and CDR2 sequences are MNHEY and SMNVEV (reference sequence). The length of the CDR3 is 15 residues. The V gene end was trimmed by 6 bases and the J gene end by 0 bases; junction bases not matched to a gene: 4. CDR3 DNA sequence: TGTGCCAGCAGCCGGGACAGGGGCAACCAAGAGACCCAGTACTTC. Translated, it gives CASSRDRGNQETQYF.

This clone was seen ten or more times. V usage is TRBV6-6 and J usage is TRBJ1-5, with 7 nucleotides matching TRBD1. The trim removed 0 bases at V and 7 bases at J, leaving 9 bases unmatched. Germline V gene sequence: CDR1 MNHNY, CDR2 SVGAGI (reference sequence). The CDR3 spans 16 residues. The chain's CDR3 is CASSYSRSGGEQPQHF. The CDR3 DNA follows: TGTGCCAGCAGTTACTCGAGATCAGGGGGAGAACAGCCCCAGCATTTT.

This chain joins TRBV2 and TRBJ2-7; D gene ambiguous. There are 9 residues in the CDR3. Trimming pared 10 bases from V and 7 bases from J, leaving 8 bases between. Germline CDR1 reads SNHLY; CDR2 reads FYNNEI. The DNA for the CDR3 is TGTGCCATCAATAGGGAGCAGTACTTC. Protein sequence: CAINREQYF.

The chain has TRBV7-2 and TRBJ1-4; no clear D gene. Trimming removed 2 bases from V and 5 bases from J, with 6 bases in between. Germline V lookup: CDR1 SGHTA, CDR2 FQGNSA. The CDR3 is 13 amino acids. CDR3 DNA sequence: TGTGCCAGCAGCTTAAACCCCAATGAAAAACTGTTTTTT. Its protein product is CASSLNPNEKLFF.

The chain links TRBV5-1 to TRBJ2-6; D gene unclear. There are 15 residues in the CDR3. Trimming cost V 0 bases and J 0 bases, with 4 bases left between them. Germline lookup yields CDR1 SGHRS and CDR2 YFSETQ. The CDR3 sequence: CASSLEASGANVLTF. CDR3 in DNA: TGCGCCAGCAGCTTGGAGGCCTCTGGGGCCAACGTCCTGACTTTC.

The CDR3 loop reads CASSQALRGNTGELFF. DNA for the CDR3: TGCGCCAGCAGCCAAGCCCTCCGGGGGAACACCGGGGAGCTGTTTTTT. This chain links TRBV4-1 with TRBJ2-2, with D possibly being TRBD2 (5 bases). Trimming removed 1 base at V and 1 base at J, with 10 bases between. Germline CDR1 MGHRA, CDR2 YSYEKL. The CDR3 has 16 amino acids.

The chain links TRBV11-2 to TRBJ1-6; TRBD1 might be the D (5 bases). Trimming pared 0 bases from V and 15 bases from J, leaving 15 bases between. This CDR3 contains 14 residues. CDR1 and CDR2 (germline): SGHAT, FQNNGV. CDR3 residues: CASSLEPSGVGLHF. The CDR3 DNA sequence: TGTGCCAGCAGCTTAGAGCCCTCGGGGGTTGGCCTCCACTTT.

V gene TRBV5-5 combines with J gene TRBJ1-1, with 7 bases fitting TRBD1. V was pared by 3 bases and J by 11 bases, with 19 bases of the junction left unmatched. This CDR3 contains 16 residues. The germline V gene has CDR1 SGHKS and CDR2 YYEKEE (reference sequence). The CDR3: CASSWNTDRVGREAFF. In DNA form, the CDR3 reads TGTGCCAGCAGCTGGAATACCGACAGGGTAGGGCGTGAGGCTTTCTTT.

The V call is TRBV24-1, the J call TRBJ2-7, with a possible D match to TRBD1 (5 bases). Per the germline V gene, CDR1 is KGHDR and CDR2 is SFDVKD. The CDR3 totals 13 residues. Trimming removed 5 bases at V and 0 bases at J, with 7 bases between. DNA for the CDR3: TGTGCCACCAGTGGGACACCCTCCTACGAGCAGTACTTC. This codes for CATSGTPSYEQYF.

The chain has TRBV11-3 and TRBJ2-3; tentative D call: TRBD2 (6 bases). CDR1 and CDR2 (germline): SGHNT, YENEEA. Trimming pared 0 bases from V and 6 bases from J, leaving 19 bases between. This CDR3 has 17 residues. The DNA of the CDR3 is TGTGCCAGCAGCTTAGAGGGAAGGACCTTTCGGGGGGATACGCAGTATTTT. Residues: CASSLEGRTFRGDTQYF.

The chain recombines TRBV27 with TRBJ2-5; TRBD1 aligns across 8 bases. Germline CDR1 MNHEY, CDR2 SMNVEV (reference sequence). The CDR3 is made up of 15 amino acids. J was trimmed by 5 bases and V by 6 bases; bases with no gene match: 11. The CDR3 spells CASRKLGDRRETQYF. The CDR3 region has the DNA TGTGCCAGCAGAAAACTGGGGGACAGGAGGGAGACCCAGTACTTC.

In DNA form, the CDR3 reads TGTGCCAGCAGAGGGGGTCGGGGGAACACTGAAGCTTTCTTT. Translated, it gives CASRGGRGNTEAFF. The chain combines TRBV6-4 with TRBJ1-1; weak D call: TRBD1 (6 bases). The germline V gene encodes CDR1 MRHNA and CDR2 SNTAGT. This CDR3 is built from 14 residues. The germline V and J ends were trimmed by 6 bases and 1 base, with 12 bases remaining between them.

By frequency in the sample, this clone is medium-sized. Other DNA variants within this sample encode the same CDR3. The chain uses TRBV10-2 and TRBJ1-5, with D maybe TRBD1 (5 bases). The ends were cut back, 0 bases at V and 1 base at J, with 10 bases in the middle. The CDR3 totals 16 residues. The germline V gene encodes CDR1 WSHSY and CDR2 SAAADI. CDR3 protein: CASSESPGNSNQPQHF. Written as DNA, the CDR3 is TGCGCCAGCAGTGAGTCCCCAGGGAACAGCAATCAGCCCCAGCATTTT.

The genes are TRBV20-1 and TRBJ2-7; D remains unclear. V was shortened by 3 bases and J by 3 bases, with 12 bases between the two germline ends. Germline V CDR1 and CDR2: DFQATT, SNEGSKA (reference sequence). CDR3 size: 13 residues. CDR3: CSASVLGNYEQYF. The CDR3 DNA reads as TGCAGTGCTAGTGTCCTGGGGAACTACGAGCAGTACTTC.

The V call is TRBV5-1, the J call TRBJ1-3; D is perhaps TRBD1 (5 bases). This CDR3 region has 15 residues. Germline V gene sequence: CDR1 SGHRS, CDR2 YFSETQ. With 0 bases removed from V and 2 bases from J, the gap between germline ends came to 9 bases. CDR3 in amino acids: CASSLEGSTGNTIYF. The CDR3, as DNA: TGCGCCAGCAGCTTGGAGGGGAGTACTGGAAACACCATATATTTT.

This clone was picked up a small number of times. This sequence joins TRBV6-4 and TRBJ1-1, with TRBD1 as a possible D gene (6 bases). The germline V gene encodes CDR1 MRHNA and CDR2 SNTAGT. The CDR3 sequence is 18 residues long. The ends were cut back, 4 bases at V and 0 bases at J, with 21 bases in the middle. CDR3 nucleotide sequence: TGTGCCAGCAGTGGCCCAGGGGACCGGGGGGCAATGAACACTGAAGCTTTCTTT. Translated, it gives CASSGPGDRGAMNTEAFF.

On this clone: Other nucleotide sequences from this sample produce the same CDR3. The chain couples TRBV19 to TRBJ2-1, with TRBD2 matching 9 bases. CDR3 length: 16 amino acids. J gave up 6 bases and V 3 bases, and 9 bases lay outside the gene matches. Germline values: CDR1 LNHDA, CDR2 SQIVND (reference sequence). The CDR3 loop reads CASSIGSSGRSNEQFF. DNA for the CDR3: TGTGCCAGTAGTATCGGGAGTAGCGGGAGATCCAATGAGCAGTTCTTC.

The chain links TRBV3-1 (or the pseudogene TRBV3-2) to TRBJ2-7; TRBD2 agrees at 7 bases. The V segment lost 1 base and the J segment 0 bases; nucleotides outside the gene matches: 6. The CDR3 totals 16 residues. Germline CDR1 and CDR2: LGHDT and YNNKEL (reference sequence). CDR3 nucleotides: TGTGCCAGCAGCCAAGGGCTAGCGGTATTCTCCTACGAGCAGTACTTC. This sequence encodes CASSQGLAVFSYEQYF.

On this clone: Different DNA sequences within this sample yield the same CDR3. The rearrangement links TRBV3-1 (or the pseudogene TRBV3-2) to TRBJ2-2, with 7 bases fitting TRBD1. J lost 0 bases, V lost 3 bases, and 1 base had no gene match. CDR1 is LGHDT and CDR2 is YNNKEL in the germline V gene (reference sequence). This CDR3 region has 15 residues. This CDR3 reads CASSHGTANTGELFF. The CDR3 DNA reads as TGTGCCAGCAGCCACGGGACAGCGAACACCGGGGAGCTGTTTTTT.

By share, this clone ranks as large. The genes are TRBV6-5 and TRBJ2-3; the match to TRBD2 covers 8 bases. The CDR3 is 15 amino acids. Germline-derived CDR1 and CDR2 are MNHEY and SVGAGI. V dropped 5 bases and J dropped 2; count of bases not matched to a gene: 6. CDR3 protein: CASSQSGSNTDTQYF. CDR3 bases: TGTGCCAGCAGTCAAAGCGGGAGTAACACAGATACGCAGTATTTT.

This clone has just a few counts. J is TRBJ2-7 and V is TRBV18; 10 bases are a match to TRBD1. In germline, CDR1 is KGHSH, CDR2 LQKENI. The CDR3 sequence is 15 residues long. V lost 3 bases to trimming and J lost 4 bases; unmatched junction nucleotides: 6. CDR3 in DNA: TGTGCCAGCTCACCGACAGGGGGCGCCGGGTACGAGCAGTACTTC. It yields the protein CASSPTGGAGYEQYF.

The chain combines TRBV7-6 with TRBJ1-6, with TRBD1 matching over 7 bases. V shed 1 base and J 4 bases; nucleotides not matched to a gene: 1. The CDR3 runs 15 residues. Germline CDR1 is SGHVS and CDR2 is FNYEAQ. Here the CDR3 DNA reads TGTGCCAGCAGCTTAGGGGACAGTTATAATTCACCCCTCCACTTT. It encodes CASSLGDSYNSPLHF. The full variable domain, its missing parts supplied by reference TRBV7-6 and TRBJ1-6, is GAGVSQSPRYKVTKRGQDVALRCDPISGHVSLYWYRQALGQGPEFLTYFNYEAQQDKSGLPNDRFSAERPEGSISTLTIQRTEQRDSAMYRCASSLGDSYNSPLHFGNGTRLTVT.

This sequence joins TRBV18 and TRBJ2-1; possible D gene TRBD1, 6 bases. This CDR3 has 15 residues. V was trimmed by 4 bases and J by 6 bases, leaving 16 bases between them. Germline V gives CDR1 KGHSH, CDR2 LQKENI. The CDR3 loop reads CASSLNRAIGNEQFF. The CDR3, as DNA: TGTGCCAGCTCACTAAACAGGGCCATAGGCAATGAGCAGTTCTTC.

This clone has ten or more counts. CDR3 DNA: TGTGCCAGCAGCTCGTCGACAGATACGCAGTATTTT. This encodes CASSSSTDTQYF. The V call is TRBV11-2, the J call TRBJ2-3; D not resolved. The V and J ends lost 4 bases and 3 bases respectively, with 5 bases between them. Looked up from germline, CDR1 is SGHAT and CDR2 is FQNNGV. The CDR3 totals 12 residues. The entire variable domain, with the rest obtained from reference TRBV11-2 and TRBJ2-3, is as follows: EAGVAQSPRYKIIEKRQSVAFWCNPISGHATLYWYQQILGQGPKLLIQFQNNGVVDDSQLPKDRFSAERLKGVDSTLKIQPAKLEDSAVYLCASSSSTDTQYFGPGTRLTVL.

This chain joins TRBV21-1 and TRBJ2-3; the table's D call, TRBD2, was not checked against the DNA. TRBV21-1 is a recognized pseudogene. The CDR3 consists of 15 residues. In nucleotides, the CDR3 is TGTGCCAGCGAAGGTACTAGCGGGACGATCCATACGCAGTATTTT. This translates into CASEGTSGTIHTQYF.

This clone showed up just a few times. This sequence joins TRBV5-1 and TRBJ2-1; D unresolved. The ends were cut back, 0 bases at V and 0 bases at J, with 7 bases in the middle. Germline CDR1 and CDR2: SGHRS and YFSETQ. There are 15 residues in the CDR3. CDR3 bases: TGCGCCAGCAGCTTGGCCCAGAGCTCCTACAATGAGCAGTTCTTC. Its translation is CASSLAQSSYNEQFF.

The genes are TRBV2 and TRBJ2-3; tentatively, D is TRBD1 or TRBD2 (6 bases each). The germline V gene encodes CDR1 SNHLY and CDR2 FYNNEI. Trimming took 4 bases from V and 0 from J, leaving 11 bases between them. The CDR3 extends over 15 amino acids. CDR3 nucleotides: TGTGCCAGCAGTGGGGGGGCAGCCAGCACAGATACGCAGTATTTT. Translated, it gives CASSGGAASTDTQYF.

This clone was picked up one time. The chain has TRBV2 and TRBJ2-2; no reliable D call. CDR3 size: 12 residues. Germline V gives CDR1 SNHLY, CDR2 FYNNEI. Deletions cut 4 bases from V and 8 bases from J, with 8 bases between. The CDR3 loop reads CASSVGFGELFF. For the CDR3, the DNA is TGTGCCAGCAGTGTGGGATTTGGGGAGCTGTTTTTT.